The 10 T cell receptor beta chains presented below share a single source sample, sequenced in a study of T cells in Graves' hyperthyroidism and ophthalmopathy. RNA transcripts were the template for amplifying TCR beta CDR3 regions. The primer set for the first-round RT-PCR of the TCR CDR3 was HTBI. TCRdb used MiXCR to reprocess the multiplex PCR reads, holding one entry per CDR3 protein. The sample includes about 320,000 distinct CDR3 sequences, 16% of them seen just once. Sequences were obtained from blood. The origin of the receptors is a man younger than 45 with Graves' hyperthyroidism.

A word on this clonotype: This may come from a read error, since a much larger clone is one base off. This chain joins TRBV28 and TRBJ2-7; 8 bases are a match to TRBD2. Trimming at V came to 5 bases and at J to 3 bases, leaving 6 bases not matched to a gene. Germline V gene lookup returns CDR1 MDHEN and CDR2 SYDVKM. There are 14 residues in the CDR3. The CDR3 loop is CASSRTSFDYEQYF. As DNA, the CDR3 is TGTGCCAGCAGTCGGACTAGCTTTGACTACGAGCAGTACTTC.

This clonotype appeared a few times. The V and J genes are TRBV18 and TRBJ2-7; D is possibly TRBD2 (6 bases). From germline, CDR1 is KGHSH and CDR2 LQKENI. The CDR3 is 16 amino acids. Between the trimmed V and J ends, which lost 0 bases and 5 bases, there was a span of 17 bases. CDR3 sequence (DNA): TGTGCCAGCTCACCACCGGGATACGGGGGTGGAGACGAGCAGTACTTC. As protein: CASSPPGYGGGDEQYF.

Written as DNA, the CDR3 is TGTGCCAGCAGCCCAGGGGTCTCACCGGGCTACGAGCAGTACTTC. Its protein product is CASSPGVSPGYEQYF. The rearrangement joins TRBV5-6 to TRBJ2-7, with D possibly being TRBD1 (6 bases). The germline V gene encodes CDR1 SGHDT and CDR2 YYEEEE. CDR3 length: 15 residues. Trimming took 4 bases from V and 3 from J, leaving 17 bases between them. Together with reference TRBV5-6 and TRBJ2-7, the CDR3 gives the full variable domain: DAGVTQSPTHLIKTRGQQVTLRCSPKSGHDTVSWYQQALGQGPQFIFQYYEEEERQRGNFPDRFSGHQFPNYSSELNVNALLLGDSALYLCASSPGVSPGYEQYFGPGTRLTVT.

This clonotype was counted ten times or more. The chain carries TRBV28 and TRBJ2-5, with 10 bases aligning to TRBD1. Trimming at V came to 3 bases and at J to 3 bases, leaving 4 bases not matched to a gene. The CDR3 loop spans 15 amino acids. Germline-derived CDR1 and CDR2 are MDHEN and SYDVKM. CDR3 residues: CASSFAGQGKETQYF. The CDR3 region has the DNA TGTGCCAGCAGTTTCGCGGGACAGGGGAAAGAGACCCAGTACTTC.

This clonotype was seen repeatedly, ten times or more. The V and J genes are TRBV28 and TRBJ2-7; D is undetermined. The CDR3 has 14 residues. CDR1 is MDHEN, CDR2 SYDVKM, per germline. Deletions cut 5 bases from V and 1 base from J, with 12 bases between. The CDR3 DNA is TGTGCCAGCAGTCCTCTAGGGCTATCCTACGAGCAGTACTTC. As protein: CASSPLGLSYEQYF.

DNA of the CDR3: TGTGCCAGCAGCGACGGGACAGGGGCATATGGCTACACCTTC. It codes for CASSDGTGAYGYTF. V and J are TRBV9 and TRBJ1-2; the match to TRBD1 covers 10 bases. This CDR3 is 14 amino acids long. Germline CDR1 reads SGDLS; CDR2 reads YYNGEE. The V segment lost 3 bases and the J segment 5 bases; nucleotides outside the gene matches: 4.

This clonotype was detected ten times or more. The chain recombines TRBV7-9 with TRBJ1-2; a weak D match, TRBD1 (5 bases). The ends were cut back, 1 base at V and 8 bases at J, with 14 bases in the middle. The CDR3 is made up of 14 amino acids. Germline CDR1 is SEHNR and CDR2 is FQNEAQ (reference sequence). The DNA for the CDR3 is TGTGCCAGCAGCTTAGGGGCCCCTCGGGGCGGCTACACCTTC. It translates to CASSLGAPRGGYTF.

In its sample, this clonotype was seen many times. CDR3 nucleotides: TGTGCCAGCTCACCGATCCGGGACAGGGGAAACATTCAGTACTTC. Protein sequence: CASSPIRDRGNIQYF. V and J are TRBV18 and TRBJ2-4, with 10 bases matching TRBD1. Germline V gene data show CDR1 as KGHSH and CDR2 as LQKENI. V dropped 3 bases and J dropped 6; count of bases not matched to a gene: 5. The CDR3 runs 15 residues.

There are many counts of this clonotype. The chain carries TRBV5-1 and TRBJ2-7, with D perhaps TRBD1 or TRBD2 (6 bases each). Germline CDR1 and CDR2: SGHRS and YFSETQ. Trimming left V 7 bases short and J 3 bases short, with 14 bases between. CDR3 size: 13 residues. The CDR3 here is CASSPGGRYEQYF. The CDR3, as DNA: TGCGCCAGCTCCCCTGGGGGGCGCTACGAGCAGTACTTC.

The chain couples TRBV19 to TRBJ2-7; D could derive from TRBD1 or TRBD2 (5 bases each). The CDR3 has 13 residues. The V gene's germline CDR1 is LNHDA and CDR2 SQIVND (reference sequence). V was trimmed by 9 bases and J by 6 bases, leaving 18 bases between them. CDR3 in DNA: TGTGCCAGCCTTCCGGGGCAGGGTCGCGAGCAGTACTTC. Amino acid sequence: CASLPGQGREQYF.